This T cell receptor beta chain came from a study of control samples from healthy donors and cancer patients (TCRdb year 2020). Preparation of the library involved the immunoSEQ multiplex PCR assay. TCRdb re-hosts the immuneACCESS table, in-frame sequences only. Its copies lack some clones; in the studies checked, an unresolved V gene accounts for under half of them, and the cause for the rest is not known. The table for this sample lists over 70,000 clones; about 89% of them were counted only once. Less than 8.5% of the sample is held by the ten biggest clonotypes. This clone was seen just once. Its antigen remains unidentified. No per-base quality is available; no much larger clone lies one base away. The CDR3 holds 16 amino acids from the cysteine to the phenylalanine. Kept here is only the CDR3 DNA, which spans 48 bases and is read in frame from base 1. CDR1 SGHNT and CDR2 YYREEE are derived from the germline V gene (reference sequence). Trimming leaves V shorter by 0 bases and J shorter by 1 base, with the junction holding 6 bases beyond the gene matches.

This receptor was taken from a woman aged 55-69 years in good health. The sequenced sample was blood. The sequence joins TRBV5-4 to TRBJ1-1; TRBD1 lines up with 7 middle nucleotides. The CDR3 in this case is CASSLGVPGGNTEAFF. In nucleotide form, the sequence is TGTGCCAGCAGCTTGGGGGTCCCAGGGGGGAACACTGAAGCTTTCTTT.